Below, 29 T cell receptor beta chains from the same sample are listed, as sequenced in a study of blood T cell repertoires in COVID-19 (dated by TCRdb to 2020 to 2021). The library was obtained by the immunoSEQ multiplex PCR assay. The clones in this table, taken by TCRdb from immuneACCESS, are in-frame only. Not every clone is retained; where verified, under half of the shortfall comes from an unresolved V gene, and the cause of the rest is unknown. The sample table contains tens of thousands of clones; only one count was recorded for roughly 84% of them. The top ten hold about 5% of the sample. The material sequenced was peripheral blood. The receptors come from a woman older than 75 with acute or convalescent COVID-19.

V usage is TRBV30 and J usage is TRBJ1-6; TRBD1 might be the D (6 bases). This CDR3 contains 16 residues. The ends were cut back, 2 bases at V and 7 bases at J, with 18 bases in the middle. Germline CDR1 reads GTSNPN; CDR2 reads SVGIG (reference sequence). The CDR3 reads CAWSTPRTAKNSPLHF. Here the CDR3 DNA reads TGTGCCTGGAGTACTCCCCGGACAGCGAAAAATTCACCCCTCCACTTT.

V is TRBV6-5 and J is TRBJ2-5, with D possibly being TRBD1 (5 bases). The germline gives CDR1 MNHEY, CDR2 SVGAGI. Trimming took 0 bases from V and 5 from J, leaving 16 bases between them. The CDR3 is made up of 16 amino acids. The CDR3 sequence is CASSYSGARPSETQYF. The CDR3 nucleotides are TGTGCCAGCAGTTACTCAGGGGCTCGGCCGTCCGAGACCCAGTACTTC.

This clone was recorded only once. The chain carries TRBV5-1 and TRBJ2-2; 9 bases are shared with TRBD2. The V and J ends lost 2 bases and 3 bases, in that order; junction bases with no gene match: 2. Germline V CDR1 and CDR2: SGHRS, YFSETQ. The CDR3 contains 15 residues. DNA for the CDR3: TGCGCCAGCAGCTTAGAGCGGGAGGACACCGGGGAGCTGTTTTTT. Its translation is CASSLEREDTGELFF.

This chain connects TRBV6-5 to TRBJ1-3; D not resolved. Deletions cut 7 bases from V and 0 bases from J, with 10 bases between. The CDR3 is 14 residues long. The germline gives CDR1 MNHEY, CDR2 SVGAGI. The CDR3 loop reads CASTQTHSGNTIYF. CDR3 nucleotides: TGTGCCAGCACACAGACCCACTCTGGAAACACCATATATTTT.

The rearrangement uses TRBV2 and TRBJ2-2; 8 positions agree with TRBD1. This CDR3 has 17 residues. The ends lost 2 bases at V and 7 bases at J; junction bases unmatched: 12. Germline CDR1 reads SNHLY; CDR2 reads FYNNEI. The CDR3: CASSESSGTGFFGELFF. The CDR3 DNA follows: TGTGCCAGCAGTGAATCTTCGGGGACAGGATTTTTCGGGGAGCTGTTTTTT.

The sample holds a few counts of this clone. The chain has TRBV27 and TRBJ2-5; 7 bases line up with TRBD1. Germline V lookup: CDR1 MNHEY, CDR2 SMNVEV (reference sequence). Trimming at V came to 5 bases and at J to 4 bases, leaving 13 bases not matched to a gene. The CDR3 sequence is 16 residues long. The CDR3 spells CASSGTGTVYPETQYF. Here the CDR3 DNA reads TGTGCCAGCAGTGGTACCGGGACAGTGTACCCAGAGACCCAGTACTTC.

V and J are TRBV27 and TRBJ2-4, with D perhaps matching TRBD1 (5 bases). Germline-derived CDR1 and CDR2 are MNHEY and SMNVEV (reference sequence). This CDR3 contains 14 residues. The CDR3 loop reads CEDPGVRGKNIQYF. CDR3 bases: TGTGAAGACCCTGGGGTTAGGGGCAAAAACATTCAGTACTTC.

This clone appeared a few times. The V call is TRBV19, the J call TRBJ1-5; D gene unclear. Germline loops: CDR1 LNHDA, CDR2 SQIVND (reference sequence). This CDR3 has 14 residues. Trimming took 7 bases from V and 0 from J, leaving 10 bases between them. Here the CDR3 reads CASTVIYSNQPQHF. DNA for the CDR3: TGTGCCAGTACGGTGATCTATAGCAATCAGCCCCAGCATTTT.

The CDR3 coding sequence is TGTGCCAGCAGTTACTTAGTAGGGGGGGTCACAGATACGCAGTATTTT. Translating gives CASSYLVGGVTDTQYF. The chain has TRBV6-2 or TRBV6-3 and TRBJ2-3; a weak D match, TRBD2 (7 bases). The CDR3 sequence is 16 residues long. The germline CDR1 and CDR2 sequences are MNHEY and SVGEGT. Trimming shortened V by 1 base and J by 2 bases, and 13 bases separated the two germline ends.

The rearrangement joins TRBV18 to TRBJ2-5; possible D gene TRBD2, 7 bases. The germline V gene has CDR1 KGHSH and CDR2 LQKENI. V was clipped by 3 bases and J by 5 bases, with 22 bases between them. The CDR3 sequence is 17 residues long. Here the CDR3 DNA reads TGTGCCAGCTCACCCCGCGGGGGCTACCCAATTCCGGAGACCCAGTACTTC. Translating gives CASSPRGGYPIPETQYF.

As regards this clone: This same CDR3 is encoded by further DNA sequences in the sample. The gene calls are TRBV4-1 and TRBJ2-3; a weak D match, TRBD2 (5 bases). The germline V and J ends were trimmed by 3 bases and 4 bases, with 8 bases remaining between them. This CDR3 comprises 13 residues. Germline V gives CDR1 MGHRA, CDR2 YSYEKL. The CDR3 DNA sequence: TGCGCCAGCAGCCAGGGAGAAGCAGATACGCAGTATTTT. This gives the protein CASSQGEADTQYF.

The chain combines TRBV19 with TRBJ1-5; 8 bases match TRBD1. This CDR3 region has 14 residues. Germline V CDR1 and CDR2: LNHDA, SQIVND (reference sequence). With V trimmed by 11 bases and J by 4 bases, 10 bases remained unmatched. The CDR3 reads CAVSDREKNQPQHF. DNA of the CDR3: TGTGCCGTCTCGGACAGGGAAAAAAATCAGCCCCAGCATTTT.

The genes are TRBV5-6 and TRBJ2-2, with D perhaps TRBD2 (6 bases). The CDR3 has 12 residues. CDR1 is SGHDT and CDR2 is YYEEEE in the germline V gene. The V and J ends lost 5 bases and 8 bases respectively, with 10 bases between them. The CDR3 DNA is TGTGCCAGCAGATGGGACTCGGGGGAGCTGTTTTTT. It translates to CASRWDSGELFF. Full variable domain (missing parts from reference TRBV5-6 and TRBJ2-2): DAGVTQSPTHLIKTRGQQVTLRCSPKSGHDTVSWYQQALGQGPQFIFQYYEEEERQRGNFPDRFSGHQFPNYSSELNVNALLLGDSALYLCASRWDSGELFFGEGSRLTVL.

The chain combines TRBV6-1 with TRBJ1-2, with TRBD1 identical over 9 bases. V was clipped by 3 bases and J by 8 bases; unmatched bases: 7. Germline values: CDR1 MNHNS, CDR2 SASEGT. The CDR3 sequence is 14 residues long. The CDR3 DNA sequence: TGTGCCAGCAGTGAGCAACAGGGGGCGAGGGGCTACACCTTC. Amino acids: CASSEQQGARGYTF.

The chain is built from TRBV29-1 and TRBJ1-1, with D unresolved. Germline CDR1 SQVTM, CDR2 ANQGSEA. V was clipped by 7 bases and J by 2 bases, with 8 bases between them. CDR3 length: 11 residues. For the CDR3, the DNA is TGCAGCGCGGCCCTTAACACTGAAGCTTTCTTT. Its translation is CSAALNTEAFF.

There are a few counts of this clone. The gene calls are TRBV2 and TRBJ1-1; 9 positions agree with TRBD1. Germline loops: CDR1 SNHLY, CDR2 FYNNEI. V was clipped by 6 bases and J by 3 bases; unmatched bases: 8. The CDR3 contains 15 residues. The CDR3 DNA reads TGTGCCAGCAGACAGGGGGCGAGGTTTGACACTGAAGCTTTCTTT. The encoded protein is CASRQGARFDTEAFF.

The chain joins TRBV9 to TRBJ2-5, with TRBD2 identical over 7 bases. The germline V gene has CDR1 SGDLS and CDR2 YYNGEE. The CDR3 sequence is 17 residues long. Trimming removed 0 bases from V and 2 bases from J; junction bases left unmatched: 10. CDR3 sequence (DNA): TGTGCCAGCAGCGTAGCTACGGGGTCGGGGGGTCAAGAGACCCAGTACTTC. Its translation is CASSVATGSGGQETQYF.

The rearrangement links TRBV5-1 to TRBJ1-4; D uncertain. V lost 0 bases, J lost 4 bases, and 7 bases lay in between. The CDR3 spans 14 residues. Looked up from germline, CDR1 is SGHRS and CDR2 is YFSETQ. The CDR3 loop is CASSLGFLNEKLFF. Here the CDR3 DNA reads TGCGCCAGCAGCTTGGGTTTCCTTAATGAAAAACTGTTTTTT.

CDR3 in amino acids: CASSRTSGGNEQYF. CDR3 nucleotide sequence: TGTGCCAGCAGCCGGACTAGCGGGGGGAATGAGCAGTACTTC. V gene TRBV5-6 combines with J gene TRBJ2-7; 14 nucleotides align to TRBD2. The germline gives CDR1 SGHDT, CDR2 YYEEEE. J gave up 7 bases and V 4 bases, and 4 bases lay outside the gene matches. The CDR3 is 14 residues long.

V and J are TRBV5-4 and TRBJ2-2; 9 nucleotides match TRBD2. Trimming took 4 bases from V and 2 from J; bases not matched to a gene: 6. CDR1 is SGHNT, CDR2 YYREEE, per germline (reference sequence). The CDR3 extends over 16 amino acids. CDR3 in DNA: TGTGCCAGCAGCCTATGGACTAGCGACAACACCGGGGAGCTGTTTTTT. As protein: CASSLWTSDNTGELFF. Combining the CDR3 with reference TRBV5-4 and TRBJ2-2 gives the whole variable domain ETGVTQSPTHLIKTRGQQVTLRCSSQSGHNTVSWYQQALGQGPQFIFQYYREEENGRGNFPPRFSGLQFPNYSSELNVNALELDDSALYLCASSLWTSDNTGELFFGEGSRLTVL.

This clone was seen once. The CDR3 DNA reads TGTGCCAGCAGCTCGCGGGAGGAGGTAAACACCATATATTTT. This translates into CASSSREEVNTIYF. The rearrangement links TRBV3-1 (or the pseudogene TRBV3-2) to TRBJ1-3, with no clear D. Germline V gives CDR1 LGHDT, CDR2 YNNKEL (reference sequence). The CDR3 has 14 amino acids. The ends were cut back, 5 bases at V and 6 bases at J, with 14 bases in the middle.

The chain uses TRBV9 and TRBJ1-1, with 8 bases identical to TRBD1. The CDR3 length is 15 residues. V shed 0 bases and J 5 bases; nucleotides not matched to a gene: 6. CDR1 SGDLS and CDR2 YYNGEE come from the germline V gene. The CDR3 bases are TGTGCCAGCAGCGTAGACGGGCAGGGGGCTACTGAAGCTTTCTTT. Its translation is CASSVDGQGATEAFF.

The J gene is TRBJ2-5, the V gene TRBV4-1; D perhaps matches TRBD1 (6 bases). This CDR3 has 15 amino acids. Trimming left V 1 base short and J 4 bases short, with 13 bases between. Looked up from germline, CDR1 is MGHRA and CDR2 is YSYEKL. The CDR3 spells CASSQASQGRETQYF. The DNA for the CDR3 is TGCGCCAGCAGCCAAGCGTCGCAGGGGAGAGAGACCCAGTACTTC.

This chain's CDR3 is CASSRTGTGGYTF. The CDR3 region has the DNA TGTGCCAGCAGCCGGACAGGGACCGGAGGCTACACCTTC. The chain recombines TRBV6-1 with TRBJ1-2; 8 bases are shared with TRBD1. Germline CDR1 MNHNS, CDR2 SASEGT. The CDR3 contains 13 residues. The V gene end was trimmed by 6 bases and the J gene end by 8 bases; junction bases not matched to a gene: 8.

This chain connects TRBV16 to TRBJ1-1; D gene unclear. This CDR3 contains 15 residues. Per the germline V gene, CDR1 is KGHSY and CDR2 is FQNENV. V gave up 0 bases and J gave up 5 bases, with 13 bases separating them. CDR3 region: CASSQSGRVRTEAFF. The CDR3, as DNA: TGTGCCAGCAGCCAATCCGGGCGGGTAAGGACTGAAGCTTTCTTT.

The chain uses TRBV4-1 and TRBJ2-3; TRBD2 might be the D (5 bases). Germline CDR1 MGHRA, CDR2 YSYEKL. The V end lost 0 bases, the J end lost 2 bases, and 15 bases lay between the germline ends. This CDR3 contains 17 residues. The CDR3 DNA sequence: TGCGCCAGCAGCCAAGATTCCCTTAGAGGGCCCACAGATACGCAGTATTTT. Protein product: CASSQDSLRGPTDTQYF.

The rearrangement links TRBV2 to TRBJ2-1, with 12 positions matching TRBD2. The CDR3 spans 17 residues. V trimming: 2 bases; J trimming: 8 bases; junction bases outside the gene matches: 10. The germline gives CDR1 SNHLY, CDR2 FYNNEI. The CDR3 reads CASSEKGLAGIGDEQFF. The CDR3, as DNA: TGTGCCAGCAGTGAAAAGGGACTAGCGGGCATTGGGGATGAGCAGTTCTTC.

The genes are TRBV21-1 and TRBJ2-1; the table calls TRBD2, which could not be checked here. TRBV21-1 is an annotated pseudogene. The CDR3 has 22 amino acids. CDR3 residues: CASSKPGRGGLAGWVVGNEQFF. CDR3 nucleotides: TGTGCCAGCAGCAAACCGGGGCGCGGGGGACTAGCGGGATGGGTTGTCGGAAATGAGCAGTTCTTC.

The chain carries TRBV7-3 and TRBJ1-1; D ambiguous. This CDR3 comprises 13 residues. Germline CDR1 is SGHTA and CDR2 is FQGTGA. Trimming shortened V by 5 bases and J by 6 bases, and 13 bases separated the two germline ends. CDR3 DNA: TGTGCCAGCAGCCTCTCATCAGGCTCTGAAGCTTTCTTT. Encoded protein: CASSLSSGSEAFF.